The rows below give T cell receptor beta chains drawn from one sample of a study of blood T cell repertoires in COVID-19. The assay was immunoSEQ multiplex PCR, and TCRdb's table has in-frame clones only and misses some. The top ten hold 0.7% to 0.95% of the sample, which has 350,000 to 400,000 clones, more than 85% seen once. Material for sequencing was PBMCs or T cells enriched from blood (not recorded which). The receptor set was obtained from a woman aged 40 to 50 who had been exposed to COVID-19. Each CDR3 is given with its conserved first and last residue. The order of the fields is V gene, J gene, D gene, clone size, CDR3 protein, CDR3 DNA. The D gene is left open where the match is weak. The listing skips clone size in some rows; elsewhere it reads once, few, many or a size class.

>TRBV19|TRBJ2-3|TRBD2|NA
CASSYFGGTSTDTQYF
TGTGCCAGTAGTTATTTCGGGGGGACTAGCACAGATACGCAGTATTTT
>TRBV11-3|TRBJ2-3|TRBD2|NA
CASSSGTSGGATDTQYF
TGTGCCAGCAGCTCCGGGACTAGCGGGGGGGCCACAGATACGCAGTATTTT
>TRBV7-3|TRBJ2-1|TRBD2|few
CASSSSGREYNEQFF
TGTGCCAGCAGCTCCAGCGGGAGGGAATACAATGAGCAGTTCTTC
>TRBV5-1|TRBJ1-1|NA|NA
CASSGQMNTEAFF
TGCGCCAGCAGTGGACAGATGAACACTGAAGCTTTCTTT
>TRBV9|TRBJ1-3|TRBD1|NA
CASSRDSPSGNTIYF
TGTGCCAGCAGCCGGGACAGCCCCTCTGGAAACACCATATATTTT
>TRBV7-3|TRBJ1-1|NA|once
CASSLMGQGNTEAFF
TGTGCCAGCAGCTTAATGGGTCAGGGGAACACTGAAGCTTTCTTT
>TRBV11-3|TRBJ1-6|TRBD1|NA
CASSVRQGRNSPLHF
TGTGCCAGCAGCGTCCGACAGGGGAGGAATTCACCCCTCCACTTT
>TRBV3-1/TRBV3-2|TRBJ2-7|NA|NA
CASSRKRTDYEQYF
TGTGCCAGCAGCCGAAAACGGACAGATTACGAGCAGTACTTC
>TRBV9|TRBJ2-2|TRBD1|once
CASSVKIVLGQGNTGELFF
TGTGCCAGCAGCGTAAAGATTGTTCTGGGACAGGGGAACACCGGGGAGCTGTTTTTT
>TRBV23-1|TRBJ1-6|TRBD1|NA
CASSQFGPGGMSPLHF
TGCGCCAGCAGTCAATTCGGTCCAGGGGGCATGTCACCCCTCCACTTT
>TRBV12-3/TRBV12-4|TRBJ1-2|NA|once
CASSLAGKGGYTF
TGTGCCAGCAGTTTGGCGGGGAAGGGTGGCTACACCTTC
>TRBV24-1|TRBJ1-5|NA|NA
CATSDDSSNQPQHF
TGTGCCACCAGTGATGACAGTAGCAATCAGCCCCAGCATTTT
>TRBV5-4|TRBJ1-2|NA|NA
CASSFPGDYGYTF
TGTGCCAGCAGCTTTCCAGGGGACTATGGCTACACCTTC
>TRBV5-6|TRBJ2-1|TRBD2|NA
CASSFTASGGHNEQFF
TGTGCCAGCAGCTTCACGGCTAGCGGGGGACACAATGAGCAGTTCTTC
>TRBV7-2|TRBJ2-3|NA|NA
CASSSFTDTQYF
TGTGCCAGCAGCTCATTCACAGATACGCAGTATTTT
>TRBV5-1|TRBJ2-2|NA|NA
CASSLKAVGELFF
TGCGCCAGCAGCTTGAAGGCGGTCGGGGAGCTGTTTTTT
>TRBV6-5|TRBJ1-1|NA|NA
CASTIRVSRNTEAFF
TGTGCCAGCACTATCAGGGTGTCTAGGAACACTGAAGCTTTCTTT
>TRBV5-1|TRBJ1-1|NA|NA
CASSLRPGKELEAFF
TGCGCCAGCAGCTTGCGCCCCGGGAAGGAACTTGAAGCTTTCTTT
>TRBV9|TRBJ2-5|NA|NA
CASSTRGARETQYF
TGTGCCAGCAGCACACGTGGGGCACGAGAGACCCAGTACTTC
>TRBV29-1|TRBJ1-2|NA|many
CSALDSGFFGYTF
TGCAGCGCCTTGGACAGTGGGTTTTTTGGCTACACCTTC
>TRBV2|TRBJ2-3|NA|NA
CASGRDSSIRNTQYF
TGTGCCAGCGGTCGGGACTCCTCCATCAGGAATACGCAGTATTTT
>TRBV14|TRBJ1-2|NA|NA
CASSQWASGGFYGYTF
TGTGCCAGCAGCCAATGGGCCTCGGGGGGGTTCTATGGCTACACCTTC
>TRBV10-3|TRBJ2-5|NA|NA
CAISAAGQETQYF
TGTGCCATCAGTGCTGCAGGCCAAGAGACCCAGTACTTC
>TRBV7-2|TRBJ2-7|TRBD2|NA
CASSLMRENEQYF
TGTGCCAGCAGCTTAATGCGGGAGAACGAGCAGTACTTC
>TRBV5-1|TRBJ2-6|TRBD1|NA
CASSRDRAGANVLTF
TGCGCCAGCAGCCGGGACAGGGCTGGGGCCAACGTCCTGACTTTC
>TRBV21-1|TRBJ1-4|NA|few
CASRQWGGLNEKLFF
TGTGCCAGCAGACAATGGGGAGGCCTTAATGAAAAACTGTTTTTT
>TRBV7-9|TRBJ1-1|NA|NA
CASSNSGETEAFF
TGTGCCAGCAGCAACTCAGGGGAGACTGAAGCTTTCTTT
>TRBV28|TRBJ2-7|TRBD1|NA
CASSLSGPSDRVYEQYF
TGTGCCAGCAGTTTATCCGGCCCCTCGGACAGGGTCTACGAGCAGTACTTC
>TRBV18|TRBJ2-5|TRBD2|NA
CASSPPRGAVSGEETQYF
TGTGCCAGCTCACCACCGCGGGGGGCGGTCAGCGGAGAAGAGACCCAGTACTTC
>TRBV3-1/TRBV3-2|TRBJ1-1|NA|NA
CASSPLRGNRSQAGEAFF
TGTGCCAGCAGCCCGCTCAGGGGTAACAGGTCTCAGGCGGGTGAAGCTTTCTTT
>TRBV2|TRBJ1-6|TRBD1|NA
CASRGWDRSNSPLHF
TGTGCCAGCAGGGGCTGGGACAGAAGTAATTCACCCCTCCACTTT
>TRBV19|TRBJ1-5|TRBD1|NA
CASSTMGTVQHF
TGTGCCAGTAGTACAATGGGGACAGTCCAGCATTTT
>TRBV11-2|TRBJ2-2|NA|NA
CASSSPRGTGELFF
TGTGCCAGCAGCTCCCCACGAGGCACCGGGGAGCTGTTTTTT
>TRBV19|TRBJ1-3|NA|few
CASSMKRVNPVLSGNTIYF
TGTGCCAGTAGTATGAAGCGGGTCAATCCCGTCCTCTCTGGAAACACCATATATTTT
>TRBV6-4|TRBJ2-5|TRBD1|NA
CASSRDRGETQYF
TGTGCCAGCAGTCGAGACAGGGGAGAGACCCAGTACTTC
>TRBV7-8|TRBJ2-1|TRBD2|NA
CASSPVAGAYNEQFF
TGTGCCAGCAGCCCCGTAGCGGGGGCCTACAATGAGCAGTTCTTC
>TRBV9|TRBJ1-2|TRBD1|NA
CASSVTGDYGYTF
TGTGCCAGCAGCGTAACAGGGGACTATGGCTACACCTTC
>TRBV18|TRBJ1-5|NA|NA
CASSPESGGGNQPQHF
TGTGCCAGCTCACCAGAATCGGGGGGCGGCAATCAGCCCCAGCATTTT
>TRBV20-1|TRBJ2-1|NA|NA
CSASSAASLNNEQFF
TGCAGTGCTAGTTCCGCGGCTAGCCTTAACAATGAGCAGTTCTTC
>TRBV25-1|TRBJ2-7|TRBD1|NA
CASTFGTGAYEQYF
TGTGCCAGCACCTTCGGGACAGGGGCCTACGAGCAGTACTTC
>TRBV7-2|TRBJ2-6|TRBD1|NA
CASSLSGTGAFSGANVLTF
TGTGCCAGCAGCTTATCGGGGACAGGGGCATTCTCTGGGGCCAACGTCCTGACTTTC
>TRBV14|TRBJ2-1|TRBD2|NA
CASSQGLAGGLLNEQFF
TGTGCCAGCAGCCAAGGACTAGCGGGAGGGCTTTTGAATGAGCAGTTCTTC
>TRBV30|TRBJ1-2|NA|NA
CAWSGWAGHGYTF
TGTGCCTGGAGCGGATGGGCAGGGCATGGCTACACCTTC
>TRBV4-1|TRBJ2-7|TRBD2|few
CASSQEGLAGGGAYEQYF
TGCGCCAGCAGCCAAGAGGGACTAGCGGGAGGTGGGGCTTACGAGCAGTACTTC